This TCR beta chain is from a study of blood T cell repertoires in COVID-19 (dated by TCRdb to between 2020 and 2021). The study in broad terms: The collaborator samples originated in the United States, Italy and Spain and spanned the acute and convalescent phases of COVID-19. The samples were drawn from two sources: the first 160 participants of the ongoing ImmuneRACE study, and some 1,300 subjects contributed by 6 global collaborators. The dataset comprised deeply sampled blood TCRbeta repertoires from subjects exposed to, actively infected with, or recovered from COVID-19. A freely available public database, intended as a resource for researchers studying the immune response to SARS-CoV-2, is where the repertoires were released. The sample metadata nearly always contained a de-identified subject ID, COVID-19 status, age in years and sex. The material from the prospective study consisted of cDNA or gDNA derived from T cells, B-cell-depleted T cells, or PBMCs. Where HLA class I and class II types were available, the types were taken from metadata supplied by the sample provider, not from assay-based typing. What the work shows at the level of the full study, not this receptor alone: Clinical and demographic metadata were provided uncurated, with the amount varying by source and participant.

Participants in the prospective study were enrolled through a virtual design, were aged roughly 18 to 100 years, and lived in about two dozen United States geographic areas. In the prospective study, participants were assigned to cohorts based on the clinical history participants reported in a screening survey and a study questionnaire. Recovered participants in ImmuneRACE Cohort 3 were defined by two consecutive negative NP/OP PCR tests, clearance by a healthcare professional, or resolution of symptoms. In the prospective study, whole blood, serum and a nasopharyngeal or oropharyngeal swab were collected from each participant by mobile phlebotomists. Additional blood draws and questionnaires over an approximately 2-month period could optionally be provided by prospective study participants. Before DNA extraction, prospective study blood samples were shipped either frozen or at room temperature.

To note about this clone: No antigen is known for it. Base quality data are lacking; no much larger clone is found one base away.

TCRbeta CDR3 regions were amplified from genomic DNA by means of the immunoSEQ Assay, a bias-controlled multiplex PCR. The study's own analysis went as follows. Within the assay, amplification of reference gene primers was used to estimate how many nucleated cells each sample contained. To quantify the absolute abundance of each unique TCRbeta CDR3 rearrangement, sequence reads were collapsed and filtered. For each sample, productive Simpson clonality was calculated by taking the square root of Simpson's diversity index across productive rearrangements. TCRdb re-hosts the immuneACCESS table, in-frame sequences only. Its copies lack some clones; in the studies checked, an unresolved V gene accounts for under half of them, and the cause for the rest is not known. V, J and clone size reflect that table, while D and trimming were determined from the DNA. Within this sample are over 200,000 clones, with around 83% of them counted one time only. The top ten constitute 6.8% of the sample.

From a lookup of the germline V gene, CDR1 and CDR2 are ENHRY and SYGVKD. The CDR3 contains 16 residues, cysteine and phenylalanine counted. The sequence is cut down to CDR3 DNA, 48 bases in frame from base 1. V has 4 bases trimmed and J has 10 bases trimmed; junction bases matching no gene number 9. The chain employs TRBV10-3 and TRBJ1-6, with 11 central nucleotides matching TRBD1. The sequence came from a woman aged 35 to 49 who had recovered from COVID-19. The sample was PBMCs or T cells enriched from blood (not recorded which). DNA sequence: TGTGCCATCAGTGGGACAGGGGGCGCCGCCTCCTCACCCCTCCACTTT. This codes for CAISGTGGAASSPLHF.